The text below deals with one T cell receptor (beta chain). The entry originates in a study of blood T cell repertoires in COVID-19. Study-level background: Acute-phase and convalescent COVID-19 samples originated in the United States, Italy and Spain. From T cells, B-cell-depleted T cells, or PBMCs came the material, which was cDNA or gDNA.

V was pared by 3 bases and J by 7 bases, with 4 bases of the junction left unmatched. This CDR3 is built from 13 residues. Germline values: CDR1 SEHNR, CDR2 FQNEAQ (reference sequence). How the authors handled the data: Reference gene primer amplification yielded estimated nucleated cell counts. Only in-frame clones appear in the TCRdb table, and some are missing; sequencing was by immunoSEQ multiplex PCR. V and J calls and clone size come straight from that table; D and trimming were deduced from the DNA. The profile shows 400,000 to 450,000 clones, 70% to 90% of them singletons. The sample comprised peripheral blood. The TCR sequence derives from a woman between 25 and 40 years old with active or convalescent COVID-19. This chain uses TRBV7-9 with TRBJ1-1; 8 nucleotides line up with TRBD1. CDR3 nucleotide sequence: TGTGCCAGCAGCTTTACAGGGGGGAATGAAGCTTTCTTT. This encodes CASSFTGGNEAFF.